The 20 T cell receptor beta chains below were found in one sample sequenced in a study of chemoradiotherapy in HPV16-positive cancers. Profiled with immunoSEQ multiplex PCR; TCRdb holds only in-frame clones, not every one. The sample yields under 40,000 clones, roughly nine tenths seen once. Here the sequenced sample was blood, taken from a patient who underwent chemoradiotherapy. All receptors come from a human donor with HPV-associated anogenital cancer.

The V gene is TRBV5-5, the J gene TRBJ2-2, with 10 bases matching TRBD1. The CDR3 has 17 residues. V dropped 2 bases and J dropped 7; count of bases not matched to a gene: 11. Germline CDR1 is SGHKS and CDR2 is YYEKEE (reference sequence). DNA for the CDR3: TGTGCCAGCAGCTTAGGGCCGGGACAGGGGTTCGTCGGGGAGCTGTTTTTT. Translation: CASSLGPGQGFVGELFF.

This sequence joins TRBV7-2 and TRBJ2-7, with D uncertain. The CDR3 has 14 residues. Germline V lookup: CDR1 SGHTA, CDR2 FQGNSA. Deletions cut 4 bases from V and 3 bases from J, with 13 bases between. The CDR3 loop reads CASSSYNARYEQYF. The CDR3 DNA reads as TGTGCCAGCAGCTCCTACAATGCCCGCTACGAGCAGTACTTC. The variable domain in full, completed from reference TRBV7-2 and TRBJ2-7, reads GAGVSQSPSNKVTEKGKDVELRCDPISGHTALYWYRQSLGQGLEFLIYFQGNSAPDKSGLPSDRFSAERTGGSVSTLTIQRTQQEDSAVYLCASSSYNARYEQYFGPGTRLTVT.

This chain connects TRBV6-4 to TRBJ2-3, with TRBD1 identical over 7 bases. The germline V gene encodes CDR1 MRHNA and CDR2 SNTAGT. The CDR3 totals 14 residues. V dropped 2 bases and J dropped 1; count of bases not matched to a gene: 0. The CDR3 DNA follows: TGTGCCAGCAGTGACAGGGGGCGCACAGATACGCAGTATTTT. It specifies CASSDRGRTDTQYF.

The chain has TRBV5-1 and TRBJ1-1; TRBD1 might be the D (5 bases). The CDR3 contains 14 residues. CDR1 is SGHRS and CDR2 is YFSETQ in the germline V gene. Trimming removed 4 bases at V and 6 bases at J, with 16 bases between. CDR3 nucleotides: TGCGCCAGCAGCCATCCGGGACCGGGCGCTGAAGCTTTCTTT. This codes for CASSHPGPGAEAFF.

The chain has TRBV4-3 and TRBJ2-5; 8 nucleotides align to TRBD2. J gave up 5 bases and V 0 bases, and 8 bases lay outside the gene matches. The CDR3 runs to 16 residues. CDR1 is LGHNA and CDR2 is YSLEER in the germline V gene. CDR3 in DNA: TGCGCCAGCAGCCAAGAGGCGGGGGGACTTCGGGAGACCCAGTACTTC. Translation: CASSQEAGGLRETQYF.

The chain uses TRBV6-1 and TRBJ2-1; D possibly corresponds to TRBD1 (5 bases). The CDR3 sequence is 15 residues long. CDR1 MNHNS and CDR2 SASEGT come from the germline V gene. V was trimmed by 1 base and J by 1 base, leaving 8 bases between them. The DNA for the CDR3 is TGTGCCAGCAGTGAAGATGGGGCGTCCTACAATGAGCAGTTCTTC. Translating it yields CASSEDGASYNEQFF.

The rearrangement joins TRBV27 to TRBJ2-1; D is perhaps TRBD2 (6 bases). This CDR3 comprises 14 residues. The germline V and J ends were trimmed by 2 bases and 5 bases, with 10 bases remaining between them. Germline CDR1 reads MNHEY; CDR2 reads SMNVEV (reference sequence). Written as DNA, the CDR3 is TGTGCCAGCAGTTTAGGAGGGTTCCACAATGAGCAGTTCTTC. Amino acid sequence: CASSLGGFHNEQFF.

The chain combines TRBV27 with TRBJ1-2; D unclear. This CDR3 spans 13 amino acids. The V and J ends lost 6 bases and 8 bases respectively, with 16 bases between them. Germline CDR1 reads MNHEY; CDR2 reads SMNVEV (reference sequence). For the CDR3, the DNA is TGTGCCAGCAGCCCCCACGATCCTAGGGGCTACACCTTC. Its protein is CASSPHDPRGYTF.

The chain employs TRBV5-6 and TRBJ2-5; 11 bases align to TRBD2. Germline loops: CDR1 SGHDT, CDR2 YYEEEE. Trimming removed 4 bases from V and 5 bases from J; junction bases left unmatched: 7. CDR3 length: 15 amino acids. In DNA form, the CDR3 reads TGTGCCAGCAGCCGGGGACTAGCGGAAGGCGAGACCCAGTACTTC. It yields the protein CASSRGLAEGETQYF.

The rearrangement links TRBV9 to TRBJ1-1; possibly TRBD1 for D (6 bases). Germline lookup yields CDR1 SGDLS and CDR2 YYNGEE. The CDR3 runs to 13 residues. The V gene lost 7 bases and the J gene lost 6 bases, with 16 bases spanning the gap. In DNA, the CDR3 is TGTGCCAGCGGAACTTCAGGGGAATCTGAAGCTTTCTTT. This encodes CASGTSGESEAFF.

This clone appeared once. This chain links TRBV10-3 with TRBJ2-1; 9 bases fit TRBD2. This CDR3 has 12 amino acids. V dropped 4 bases and J dropped 8; count of bases not matched to a gene: 0. Germline values: CDR1 ENHRY, CDR2 SYGVKD. CDR3 sequence: CAISGTSDEQFF. CDR3 coding DNA: TGTGCCATCAGTGGGACTAGCGATGAGCAGTTCTTC.

The chain employs TRBV7-2 and TRBJ2-5; no reliable D call. This CDR3 comprises 12 residues. Germline CDR1 and CDR2: SGHTA and FQGNSA. V was cut by 5 bases and J by 3 bases, with 7 bases left in between. CDR3 amino acids: CASSHGEETQYF. The CDR3 DNA reads as TGTGCCAGCAGCCACGGAGAAGAGACCCAGTACTTC.

The rearrangement joins TRBV5-6 to TRBJ2-1; tentative D call: TRBD2 (6 bases). Trimming took 2 bases from V and 4 from J, leaving 13 bases between them. The CDR3 is 15 amino acids. In germline, CDR1 is SGHDT, CDR2 YYEEEE. The CDR3 bases are TGTGCCAGCAGCTTTAAAATTAGCGGATACAATGAGCAGTTCTTC. It codes for CASSFKISGYNEQFF.

V gene TRBV19 combines with J gene TRBJ1-2, with 7 bases that match TRBD1. Trimming removed 6 bases from V and 6 bases from J; junction bases left unmatched: 16. This CDR3 is built from 16 residues. Per germline, CDR1 LNHDA and CDR2 SQIVND (reference sequence). CDR3 bases: TGTGCCAGTAGCTTGGGGACAGTCCGTTTTACGGATGGCTACACCTTC. This translates into CASSLGTVRFTDGYTF.

The chain carries TRBV7-3 and TRBJ2-3, with unresolved D. CDR1 and CDR2 (germline): SGHTA, FQGTGA. CDR3 length equals 15 residues. Trimming left V 4 bases short and J 0 bases short, with 11 bases between. The CDR3 region is CASSSSLLSTDTQYF. Here the CDR3 DNA reads TGTGCCAGCAGCTCCTCTTTACTTAGCACAGATACGCAGTATTTT.

The chain links TRBV9 to TRBJ2-5; TRBD2 matches at 10 bases. The germline V gene encodes CDR1 SGDLS and CDR2 YYNGEE. The CDR3 spans 15 residues. J gave up 5 bases and V 0 bases, and 4 bases lay outside the gene matches. This CDR3 is CASSVDSGGMETQYF. Written as DNA, the CDR3 is TGTGCCAGCAGCGTAGATAGCGGGGGGATGGAGACCCAGTACTTC.

V usage is TRBV30 and J usage is TRBJ1-6; no clear D. The germline V and J ends were trimmed by 0 bases and 11 bases, with 8 bases remaining between them. CDR1 is GTSNPN and CDR2 is SVGIG in the germline V gene (reference sequence). The CDR3 covers 12 residues. The CDR3, as DNA: TGTGCCTGGAGTGTACGGCGGGCACCCCTCCACTTT. It encodes CAWSVRRAPLHF.

The chain recombines TRBV4-3 with TRBJ2-1; D remains ambiguous. Germline lookup yields CDR1 LGHNA and CDR2 YSLEER. The V end lost 0 bases, the J end lost 2 bases, and 11 bases lay between the germline ends. This CDR3 is built from 16 residues. This CDR3 reads CASSQDFSSPYNEQFF. CDR3 DNA: TGCGCCAGCAGCCAAGACTTCTCGTCCCCCTACAATGAGCAGTTCTTC.

The sample holds one count of this clone. The chain links TRBV2 to TRBJ2-1; D is unresolved. This CDR3 comprises 14 residues. Germline V lookup: CDR1 SNHLY, CDR2 FYNNEI. V dropped 9 bases and J dropped 0 bases, with 12 bases sitting between them. This CDR3 is CASDTPSSYNEQFF. CDR3 nucleotide sequence: TGTGCCAGTGACACTCCGAGCTCCTACAATGAGCAGTTCTTC.

The chain uses TRBV29-1 and TRBJ2-2; 10 bases agree with TRBD1. The CDR3 extends over 14 amino acids. The germline CDR1 and CDR2 sequences are SQVTM and ANQGSEA. After removal of 5 bases from V and 1 base from J, the junction contained 1 base not matched to a gene. The CDR3 region is CSVRDRGNTGELFF. The CDR3, as DNA: TGCAGCGTTAGGGACAGGGGGAACACCGGGGAGCTGTTTTTT.